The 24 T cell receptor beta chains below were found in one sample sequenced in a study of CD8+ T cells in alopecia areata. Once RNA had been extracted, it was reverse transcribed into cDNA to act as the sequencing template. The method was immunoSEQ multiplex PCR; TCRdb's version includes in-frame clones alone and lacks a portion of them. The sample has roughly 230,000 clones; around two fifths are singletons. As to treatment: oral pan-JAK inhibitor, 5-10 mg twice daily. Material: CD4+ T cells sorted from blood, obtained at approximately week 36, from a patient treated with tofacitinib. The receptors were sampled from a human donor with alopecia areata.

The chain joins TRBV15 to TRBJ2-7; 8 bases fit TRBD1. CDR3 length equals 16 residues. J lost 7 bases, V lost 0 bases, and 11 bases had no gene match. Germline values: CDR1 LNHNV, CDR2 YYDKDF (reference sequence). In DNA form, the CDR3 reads TGTGCCACCAGCAGAGATCTTGGACAGGGCTCGAGAGAGCAGTACTTC. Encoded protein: CATSRDLGQGSREQYF.

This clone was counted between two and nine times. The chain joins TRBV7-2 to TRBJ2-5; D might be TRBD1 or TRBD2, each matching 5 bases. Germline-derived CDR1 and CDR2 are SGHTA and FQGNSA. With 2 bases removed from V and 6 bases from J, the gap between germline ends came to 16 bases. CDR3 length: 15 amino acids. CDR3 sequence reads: CASSLKAGLGQTQYF. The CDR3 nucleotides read TGTGCCAGCAGCTTAAAGGCCGGGTTGGGACAGACCCAGTACTTC.

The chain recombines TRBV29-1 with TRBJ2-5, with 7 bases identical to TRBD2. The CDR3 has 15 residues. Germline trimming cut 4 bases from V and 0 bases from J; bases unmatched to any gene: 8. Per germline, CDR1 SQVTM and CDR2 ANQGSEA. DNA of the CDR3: TGCAGCGTTGTCCTCGGGGGAGGGAACCAAGAGACCCAGTACTTC. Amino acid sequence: CSVVLGGGNQETQYF.

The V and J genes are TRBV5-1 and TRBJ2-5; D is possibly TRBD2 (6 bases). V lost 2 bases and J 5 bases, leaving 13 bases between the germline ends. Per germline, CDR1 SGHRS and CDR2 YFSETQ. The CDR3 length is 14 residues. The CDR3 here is CASSFWTTGETQYF. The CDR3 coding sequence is TGCGCCAGCAGCTTTTGGACTACTGGGGAGACCCAGTACTTC.

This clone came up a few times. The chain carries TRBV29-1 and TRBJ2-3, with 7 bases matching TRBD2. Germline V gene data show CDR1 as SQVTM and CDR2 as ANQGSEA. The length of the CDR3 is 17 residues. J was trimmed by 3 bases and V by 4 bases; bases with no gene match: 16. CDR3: CSVVGRESWARTDTQYF. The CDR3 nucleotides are TGCAGCGTTGTTGGGCGGGAGTCCTGGGCGCGTACAGATACGCAGTATTTT.

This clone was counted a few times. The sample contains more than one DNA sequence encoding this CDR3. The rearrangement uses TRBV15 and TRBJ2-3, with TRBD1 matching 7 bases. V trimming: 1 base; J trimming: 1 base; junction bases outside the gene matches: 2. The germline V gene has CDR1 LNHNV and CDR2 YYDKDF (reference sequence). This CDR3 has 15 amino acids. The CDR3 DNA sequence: TGTGCCACCAGCAGAGGTGGGACAGGCACAGATACGCAGTATTTT. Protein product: CATSRGGTGTDTQYF. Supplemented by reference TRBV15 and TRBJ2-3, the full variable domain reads DAMVIQNPRYQVTQFGKPVTLSCSQTLNHNVMYWYQQKSSQAPKLLFHYYDKDFNNEADTPDNFQSRRPNTSFCFLDIRSPGLGDTAMYLCATSRGGTGTDTQYFGPGTRLTVL.

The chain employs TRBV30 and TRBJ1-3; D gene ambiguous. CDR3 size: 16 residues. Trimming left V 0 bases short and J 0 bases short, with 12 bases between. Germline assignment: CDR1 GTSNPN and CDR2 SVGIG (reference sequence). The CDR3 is CAWSVGAISSGNTIYF. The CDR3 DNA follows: TGTGCCTGGAGTGTAGGAGCAATTTCCTCTGGAAACACCATATATTTT.

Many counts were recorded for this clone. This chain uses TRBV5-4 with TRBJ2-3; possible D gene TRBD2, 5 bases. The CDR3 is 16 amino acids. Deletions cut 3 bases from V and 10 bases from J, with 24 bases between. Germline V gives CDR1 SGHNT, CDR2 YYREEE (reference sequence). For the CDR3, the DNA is TGTGCCAGCAGCTCGGACGGGGTGAGGGAGTTCGGGCCGCAGTATTTT. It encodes CASSSDGVREFGPQYF. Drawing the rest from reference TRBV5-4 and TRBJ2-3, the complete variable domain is ETGVTQSPTHLIKTRGQQVTLRCSSQSGHNTVSWYQQALGQGPQFIFQYYREEENGRGNFPPRFSGLQFPNYSSELNVNALELDDSALYLCASSSDGVREFGPQYFGPGTRLTVL.

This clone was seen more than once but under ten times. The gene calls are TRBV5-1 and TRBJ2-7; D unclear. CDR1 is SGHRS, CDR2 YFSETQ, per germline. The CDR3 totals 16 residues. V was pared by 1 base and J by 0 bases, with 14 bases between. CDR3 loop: CASSLISRRNSYEQYF. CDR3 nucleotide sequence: TGCGCCAGCAGCTTGATAAGTAGGCGGAACTCCTACGAGCAGTACTTC.

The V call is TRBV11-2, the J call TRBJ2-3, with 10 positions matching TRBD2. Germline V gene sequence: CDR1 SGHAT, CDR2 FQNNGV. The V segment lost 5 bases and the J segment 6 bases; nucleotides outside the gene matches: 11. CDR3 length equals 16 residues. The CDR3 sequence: CASSPPGLAGVDTQYF. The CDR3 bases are TGTGCCAGCAGCCCGCCCGGCCTAGCGGGAGTTGATACGCAGTATTTT.

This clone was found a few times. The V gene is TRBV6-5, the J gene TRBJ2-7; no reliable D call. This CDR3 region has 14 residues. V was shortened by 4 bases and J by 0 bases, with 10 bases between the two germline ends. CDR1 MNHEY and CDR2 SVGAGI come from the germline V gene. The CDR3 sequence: CASSSALRSYEQYF. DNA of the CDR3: TGTGCCAGCAGTTCCGCACTGCGCTCCTACGAGCAGTACTTC.

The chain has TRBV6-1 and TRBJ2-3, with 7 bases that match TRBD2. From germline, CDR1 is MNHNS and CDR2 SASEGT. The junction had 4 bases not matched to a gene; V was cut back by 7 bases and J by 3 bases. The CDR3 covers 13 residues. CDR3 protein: CASTVGGTDTQYF. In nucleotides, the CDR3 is TGTGCCAGCACCGTGGGGGGGACAGATACGCAGTATTTT.

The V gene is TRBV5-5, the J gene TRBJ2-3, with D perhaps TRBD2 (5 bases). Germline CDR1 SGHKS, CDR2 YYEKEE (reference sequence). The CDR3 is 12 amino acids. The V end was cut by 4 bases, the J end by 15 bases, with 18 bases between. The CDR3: CASSPVHPSNYF. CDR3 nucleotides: TGTGCCAGCAGCCCCGTCCACCCTAGCAACTATTTT.

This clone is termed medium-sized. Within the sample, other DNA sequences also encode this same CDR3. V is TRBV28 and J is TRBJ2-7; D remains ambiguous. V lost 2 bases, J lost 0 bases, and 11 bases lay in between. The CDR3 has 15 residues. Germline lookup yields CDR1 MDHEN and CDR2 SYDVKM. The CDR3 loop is CASSLTPRSSYEQYF. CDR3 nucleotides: TGTGCCAGCAGTTTAACCCCAAGGAGCTCCTACGAGCAGTACTTC.

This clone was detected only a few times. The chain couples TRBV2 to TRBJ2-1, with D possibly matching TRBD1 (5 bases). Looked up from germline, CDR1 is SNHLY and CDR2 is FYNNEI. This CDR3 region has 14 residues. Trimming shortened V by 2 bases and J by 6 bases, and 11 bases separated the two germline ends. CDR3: CASSENRLGNEQFF. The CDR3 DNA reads TGTGCCAGCAGTGAAAACAGGCTAGGCAATGAGCAGTTCTTC.

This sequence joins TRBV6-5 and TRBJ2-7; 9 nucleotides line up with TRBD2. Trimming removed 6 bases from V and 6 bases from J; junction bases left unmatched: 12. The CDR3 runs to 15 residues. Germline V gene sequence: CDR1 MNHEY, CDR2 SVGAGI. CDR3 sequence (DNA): TGTGCCAGCAGGAAACCGACTAGCGGCTCGGCCGAGCAGTACTTC. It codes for CASRKPTSGSAEQYF.

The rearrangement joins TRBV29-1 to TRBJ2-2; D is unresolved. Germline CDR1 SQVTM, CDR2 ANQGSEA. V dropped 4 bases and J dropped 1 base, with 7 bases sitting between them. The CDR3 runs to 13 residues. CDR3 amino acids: CSVVIGNTGELFF. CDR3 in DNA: TGCAGCGTTGTAATAGGGAACACCGGGGAGCTGTTTTTT.

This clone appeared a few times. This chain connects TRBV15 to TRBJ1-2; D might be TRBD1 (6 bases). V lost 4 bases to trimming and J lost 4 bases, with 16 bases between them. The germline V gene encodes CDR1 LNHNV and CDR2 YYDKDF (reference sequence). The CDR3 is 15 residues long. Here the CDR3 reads CATSTLPTGFYGYTF. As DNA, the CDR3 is TGTGCCACCAGCACACTCCCAACAGGGTTCTATGGCTACACCTTC.

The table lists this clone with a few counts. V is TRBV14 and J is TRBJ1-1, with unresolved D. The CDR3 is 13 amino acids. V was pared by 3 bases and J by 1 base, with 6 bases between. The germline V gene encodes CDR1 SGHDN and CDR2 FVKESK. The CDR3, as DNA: TGTGCCAGCAGCCAGCTACCGAACACTGAAGCTTTCTTT. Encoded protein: CASSQLPNTEAFF.

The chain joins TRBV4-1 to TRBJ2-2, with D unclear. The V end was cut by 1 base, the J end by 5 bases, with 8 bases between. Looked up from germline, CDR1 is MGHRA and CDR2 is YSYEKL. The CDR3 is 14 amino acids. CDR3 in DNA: TGCGCCAGCAGCCAAGTTCAACAGACCGGGGAGCTGTTTTTT. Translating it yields CASSQVQQTGELFF.

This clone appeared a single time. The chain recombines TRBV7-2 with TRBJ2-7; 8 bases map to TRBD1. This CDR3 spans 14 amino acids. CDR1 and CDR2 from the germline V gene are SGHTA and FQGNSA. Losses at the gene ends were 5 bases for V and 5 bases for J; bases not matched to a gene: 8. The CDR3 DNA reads TGTGCCAGCAGCCGCCCGGGACAGGTCCACGAGCAGTACTTC. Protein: CASSRPGQVHEQYF.

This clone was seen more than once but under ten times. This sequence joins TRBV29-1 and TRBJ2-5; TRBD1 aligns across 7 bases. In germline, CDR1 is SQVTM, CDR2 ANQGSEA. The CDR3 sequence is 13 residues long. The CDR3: CSGRDRVQETQYF. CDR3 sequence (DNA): TGCAGTGGCCGAGACAGGGTTCAGGAGACCCAGTACTTC. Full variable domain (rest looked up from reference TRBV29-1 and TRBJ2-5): SAVISQKPSRDICQRGTSLTIQCQVDSQVTMMFWYRQQPGQSLTLIATANQGSEATYESGFVIDKFPISRPNLTFSTLTVSNMSPEDSSIYLCSGRDRVQETQYFGPGTRLLVL.

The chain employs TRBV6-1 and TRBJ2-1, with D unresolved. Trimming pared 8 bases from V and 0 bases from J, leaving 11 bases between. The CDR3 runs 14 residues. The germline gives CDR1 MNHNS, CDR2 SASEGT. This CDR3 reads CASSQRSSYNEQFF. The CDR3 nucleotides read TGTGCCAGCTCCCAACGGAGCTCCTACAATGAGCAGTTCTTC.

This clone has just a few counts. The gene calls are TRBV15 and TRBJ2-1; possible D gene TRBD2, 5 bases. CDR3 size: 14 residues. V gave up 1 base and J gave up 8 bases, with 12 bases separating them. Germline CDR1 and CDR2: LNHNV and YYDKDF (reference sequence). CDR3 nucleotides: TGTGCCACCAGCAGAGGTGGGTCGAGGGATGAGCAGTTCTTC. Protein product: CATSRGGSRDEQFF. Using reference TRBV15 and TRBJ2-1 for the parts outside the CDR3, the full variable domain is DAMVIQNPRYQVTQFGKPVTLSCSQTLNHNVMYWYQQKSSQAPKLLFHYYDKDFNNEADTPDNFQSRRPNTSFCFLDIRSPGLGDTAMYLCATSRGGSRDEQFFGPGTRLTVL.